This entry lists 5 T cell receptor beta chains sequenced from one sample in a study of OX40 agonist ivuxolimab in advanced cancers. The assay was immunoSEQ multiplex PCR, and TCRdb's table has in-frame clones only and misses some. The sample lists roughly 71,000 clones, 90% to 95% occurring once. The sample here was CD4+ or CD8+ T cells sorted from blood, taken in a trial of the OX40 agonist ivuxolimab. All receptors come from an adult with an advanced solid tumor such as melanoma, head and neck, liver or kidney cancer.

The J gene is TRBJ2-2, the V gene TRBV6-5; D may be TRBD1 (6 bases). Looked up from germline, CDR1 is MNHEY and CDR2 is SVGAGI. This CDR3 comprises 13 residues. V lost 8 bases to trimming and J lost 6 bases, with 13 bases between them. The CDR3 DNA follows: TGTGCCAGCGGCGCAGACAGGTCCGGGGAGCTGTTTTTT. Translation gives CASGADRSGELFF.

The rearrangement links TRBV7-3 to TRBJ2-2, with D perhaps matching TRBD1 (6 bases). In germline, CDR1 is SGHTA, CDR2 FQGTGA. The CDR3 is made up of 18 amino acids. Between the trimmed V and J ends, which lost 0 bases and 2 bases, there was a span of 16 bases. CDR3 coding DNA: TGTGCCAGCAGCTTAACATTAACCAGGACAGAAAACACCGGGGAGCTGTTTTTT. Residues: CASSLTLTRTENTGELFF.

J is TRBJ2-7 and V is TRBV7-8, with 8 nucleotides matching TRBD1. Germline lookup yields CDR1 SGHVS and CDR2 FQNEAQ. Trimming removed 3 bases from V and 3 bases from J; junction bases left unmatched: 7. The CDR3 spans 15 residues. The CDR3: CASSFGQGLFYEQYF. CDR3 sequence (DNA): TGTGCCAGCAGCTTCGGACAGGGTCTTTTCTACGAGCAGTACTTC. Supplemented by reference TRBV7-8 and TRBJ2-7, the full variable domain reads GAGVSQSPRYKVAKRGQDVALRCDPISGHVSLFWYQQALGQGPEFLTYFQNEAQLDKSGLPSDRFFAERPEGSVSTLKIQRTQQEDSAVYLCASSFGQGLFYEQYFGPGTRLTVT.

The V gene is TRBV15, the J gene TRBJ1-3; D not resolved. With 4 bases removed from V and 2 bases from J, the gap between germline ends came to 15 bases. Germline values: CDR1 LNHNV, CDR2 YYDKDF (reference sequence). The CDR3 has 16 amino acids. The CDR3 protein is CATSMGSEGAGNTIYF. DNA of the CDR3: TGTGCCACCAGCATGGGGAGTGAGGGAGCTGGAAACACCATATATTTT.

This clone occurred once. The chain uses TRBV6-5 and TRBJ2-2; D remains unclear. Germline V lookup: CDR1 MNHEY, CDR2 SVGAGI. V was cut by 2 bases and J by 7 bases, with 8 bases left in between. The length of the CDR3 is 13 residues. CDR3: CASSYEWSGELFF. The DNA for the CDR3 is TGTGCCAGCAGTTACGAATGGAGCGGGGAGCTGTTTTTT.